The T cell receptor beta chain described here comes from a study of OX40 agonist ivuxolimab in advanced cancers. Study overall: An agonistic anti-OX40 (CD134) antibody, ivuxolimab, was used to treat the patients. Study-level points and caveats: There were also nonresponders showing low normalized T-cell clonal expansion.

Sequenced by immunoSEQ multiplex PCR; TCRdb stores in-frame clones only, minus some. The table lists 50,000 to 60,000 clones, about 90% of them singletons, with 3.8% in the top ten. The germline V and J ends were trimmed by 3 bases and 1 base, with 13 bases remaining between them. From germline, CDR1 is MDHEN and CDR2 SYDVKM. The CDR3 runs 15 residues. This clone was seen more than once but under ten times. Its cognate antigen is unknown. The sample here was CD4+ or CD8+ T cells sorted from blood, taken in a trial of the OX40 agonist ivuxolimab. The sequence was obtained from an adult with an advanced solid tumor such as melanoma, head and neck, liver or kidney cancer. J is TRBJ2-7 and V is TRBV28; TRBD1 is a possible D gene (6 bases). For the CDR3, the DNA is TGTGCCAGCAGTTTCGGACAGAGAGGTTCCTACGAGCAGTACTTC. Encoded protein: CASSFGQRGSYEQYF.